Listed here are 17 T cell receptor beta chains from one sample, sequenced in a study of blood T cell repertoires in COVID-19. Produced via immunoSEQ multiplex PCR; TCRdb's table is partial and in-frame only. Here the sample spans about 240,000 clones, roughly four fifths being singletons. Sequencing input: peripheral blood. The receptors were sampled from a woman aged 80 or over with COVID-19, enrolled during active disease.

The chain joins TRBV19 to TRBJ2-3, with 7 bases lining up with TRBD1. J gave up 0 bases and V 4 bases, and 4 bases lay outside the gene matches. Germline CDR1 LNHDA, CDR2 SQIVND (reference sequence). The CDR3 covers 15 residues. DNA for the CDR3: TGTGCCAGTAGTAACAGGGGTTCTAGCACAGATACGCAGTATTTT. It codes for CASSNRGSSTDTQYF.

This rearrangement joins TRBV5-1 to TRBJ2-3, with no clear D. Germline V gene lookup returns CDR1 SGHRS and CDR2 YFSETQ. V lost 0 bases, J lost 0 bases, and 11 bases lay in between. CDR3 length: 16 amino acids. The CDR3 DNA follows: TGCGCCAGCAGCTTGGATGGTCAACTTAGCACAGATACGCAGTATTTT. Its protein is CASSLDGQLSTDTQYF.

This clone was counted between two and nine times. The chain recombines TRBV10-3 with TRBJ1-1; TRBD1 agrees at 7 bases. CDR1 ENHRY and CDR2 SYGVKD come from the germline V gene. The CDR3 length is 15 residues. The J segment lost 0 bases and the V segment lost 2 bases, leaving 3 bases of the junction unmatched. This chain's CDR3 is CAISERGPMNTEAFF. The CDR3, as DNA: TGTGCCATCAGTGAGAGGGGGCCTATGAACACTGAAGCTTTCTTT.

The chain carries TRBV5-4 and TRBJ1-1; weak D call: TRBD1 (5 bases). Germline CDR1 and CDR2: SGHNT and YYREEE (reference sequence). CDR3 size: 13 residues. The V and J ends lost 0 bases and 4 bases respectively, with 7 bases between them. Written as DNA, the CDR3 is TGTGCCAGCAGCTTGGACAGGACCACTGAAGCTTTCTTT. This encodes CASSLDRTTEAFF.

This clone was seen only a few times. Other DNA sequences in this specimen translate into the identical CDR3. The gene calls are TRBV7-2 and TRBJ1-5, with D possibly TRBD1 on 6 matching bases. The CDR3 has 13 residues. The V gene lost 5 bases and the J gene lost 4 bases, with 9 bases spanning the gap. CDR1 and CDR2 from the germline V gene are SGHTA and FQGNSA. The CDR3 is CASSPQGNQPQHF. The DNA of the CDR3 is TGTGCCAGCAGCCCACAGGGAAATCAGCCCCAGCATTTT.

The rearrangement uses TRBV5-1 and TRBJ1-2, with D possibly matching TRBD1 (6 bases). Per the germline V gene, CDR1 is SGHRS and CDR2 is YFSETQ. CDR3 length: 13 residues. V lost 2 bases and J 6 bases, leaving 11 bases between the germline ends. The CDR3 DNA sequence: TGCGCCAGCAGCTTTCAACAGGGACATGGCTACACCTTC. Amino acids: CASSFQQGHGYTF.

This chain uses TRBV5-6 with TRBJ2-7; 7 nucleotides agree with TRBD2. CDR3 size: 16 residues. Trimming cost V 1 base and J 3 bases; bases outside gene matches: 10. Looked up from germline, CDR1 is SGHDT and CDR2 is YYEEEE. The CDR3 DNA reads TGTGCCAGCAGCTTGAAAGGCGACCCGGGGGGCTACGAGCAGTACTTC. Translated: CASSLKGDPGGYEQYF.

This chain links TRBV6-6 with TRBJ1-2, with TRBD1 identical over 7 bases. This CDR3 has 14 residues. The junction had 2 bases not matched to a gene; V was cut back by 2 bases and J by 2 bases. Per germline, CDR1 MNHNY and CDR2 SVGAGI (reference sequence). For the CDR3, the DNA is TGTGCCAGCAGTTACCCGACAGGGAACTATGGCTACACCTTC. The encoded protein is CASSYPTGNYGYTF.

The CDR3 loop is CASSYLLRGGFYEQYF. CDR3 bases: TGTGCCAGCAGTTATCTTTTGAGGGGAGGATTCTACGAGCAGTACTTC. The chain carries TRBV6-2 or TRBV6-3 and TRBJ2-7; TRBD2 is a possible D gene (6 bases). Germline loops: CDR1 MNHEY, CDR2 SVGEGT. Trimming stripped 3 bases from V and 3 bases from J, with 18 bases between. CDR3 length equals 16 residues.

The chain carries TRBV30 and TRBJ2-3; D remains unclear. Germline loops: CDR1 GTSNPN, CDR2 SVGIG (reference sequence). CDR3 length equals 12 residues. The V end was cut by 0 bases, the J end by 4 bases, with 5 bases between. The DNA of the CDR3 is TGTGCCTGGAGTGTTTCTGCAGATACGCAGTATTTT. It codes for CAWSVSADTQYF.

This clone was observed once. The chain couples TRBV28 to TRBJ2-1, with a possible D match to TRBD1 (5 bases). CDR3 size: 12 residues. V shed 4 bases and J shed 7 bases, with 8 bases lying between them. Germline values: CDR1 MDHEN, CDR2 SYDVKM. CDR3 sequence reads: CASSYRWNEQFF. Written as DNA, the CDR3 is TGTGCCAGCAGTTACAGGTGGAATGAGCAGTTCTTC. Filled out from reference TRBV28 and TRBJ2-1, the complete variable domain reads DVKVTQSSRYLVKRTGEKVFLECVQDMDHENMFWYRQDPGLGLRLIYFSYDVKMKEKGDIPEGYSVSREKKERFSLILESASTNQTSMYLCASSYRWNEQFFGPGTRLTVL.

The sample holds a few counts of this clone. This chain joins TRBV5-4 and TRBJ1-2; the match to TRBD1 covers 9 bases. Germline lookup yields CDR1 SGHNT and CDR2 YYREEE (reference sequence). The length of the CDR3 is 15 residues. Trimming cost V 4 bases and J 5 bases; bases outside gene matches: 9. CDR3 in DNA: TGTGCCAGCAGCCTTATGAGGGGACAGGGTTATGGCTACACCTTC. Amino acid sequence: CASSLMRGQGYGYTF.

This rearrangement joins TRBV7-9 to TRBJ1-1; 7 bases line up with TRBD1. The CDR3 totals 14 residues. With 2 bases clipped from V and 4 bases from J, the junction kept 4 bases outside the gene matches. From germline, CDR1 is SEHNR and CDR2 FQNEAQ (reference sequence). CDR3 region: CASSLSQGRTEAFF. The CDR3 coding sequence is TGTGCCAGCAGCTTATCACAGGGGCGCACTGAAGCTTTCTTT.

V and J are TRBV6-5 and TRBJ1-2, with TRBD1 identical over 9 bases. V trimming: 5 bases; J trimming: 6 bases; junction bases outside the gene matches: 4. There are 13 residues in the CDR3. Germline CDR1 and CDR2: MNHEY and SVGAGI. The CDR3 spells CASSPTGGHGYTF. The CDR3 coding sequence is TGTGCCAGCAGTCCGACAGGGGGTCATGGCTACACCTTC.

The rearrangement uses TRBV7-3 and TRBJ1-1; 9 bases map to TRBD1. V shed 3 bases, J shed 6 bases, and the junction held 5 bases outside the gene matches. There are 14 residues in the CDR3. The V gene's germline CDR1 is SGHTA and CDR2 FQGTGA. The DNA of the CDR3 is TGTGCCAGCAGCTTGGGACAGGGTACCGCTGAAGCTTTCTTT. Translating it yields CASSLGQGTAEAFF.

The chain links TRBV18 to TRBJ1-2; 8 bases line up with TRBD1. Germline assignment: CDR1 KGHSH and CDR2 LQKENI. There are 14 residues in the CDR3. Trimming took 1 base from V and 8 from J; bases not matched to a gene: 6. CDR3 coding DNA: TGTGCCAGCTCACCACAGGGACAGGTTATCGGCTACACCTTC. Protein sequence: CASSPQGQVIGYTF.

The rearrangement joins TRBV7-3 to TRBJ2-3; a possible D gene is TRBD2 (6 bases). V shed 3 bases and J shed 2 bases, with 9 bases lying between them. CDR3 length: 14 residues. In germline, CDR1 is SGHTA, CDR2 FQGTGA. CDR3 in DNA: TGTGCCAGCAGCTTTAGCGGATCCACAGATACGCAGTATTTT. This sequence encodes CASSFSGSTDTQYF.